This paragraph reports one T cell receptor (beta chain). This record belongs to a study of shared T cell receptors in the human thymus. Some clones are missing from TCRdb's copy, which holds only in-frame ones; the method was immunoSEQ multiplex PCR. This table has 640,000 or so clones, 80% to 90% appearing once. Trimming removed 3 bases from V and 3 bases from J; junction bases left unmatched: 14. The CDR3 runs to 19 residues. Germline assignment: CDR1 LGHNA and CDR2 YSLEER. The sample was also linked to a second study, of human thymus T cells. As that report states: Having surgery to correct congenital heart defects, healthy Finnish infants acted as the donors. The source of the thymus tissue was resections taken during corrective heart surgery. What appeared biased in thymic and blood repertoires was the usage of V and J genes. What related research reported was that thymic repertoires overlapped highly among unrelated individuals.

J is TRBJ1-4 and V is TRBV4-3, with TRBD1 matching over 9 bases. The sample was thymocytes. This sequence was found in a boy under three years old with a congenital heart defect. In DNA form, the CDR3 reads TGCGCCAGCAGCCATACCCGGGACAGGGATTCGGGAGCTAATGAAAAACTGTTTTTT. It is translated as CASSHTRDRDSGANEKLFF.